A single sample gave rise to the 19 T cell receptor beta chains below, sequenced in a study of regulatory T cells. Amplification used 52 TRBV primers and 13 TRBJ primers. Profiling relied on immunoSEQ multiplex PCR, and the TCRdb table lists in-frame clones only, not all of them. The sample lists around 30,000 clones; 85% to 95% were seen once. Whole-study results and caveats: In CD3G-deficient patients, conventional CD4+ T cells were enriched for hydrophobic CDR3 residues at positions 6 and 7.

The antigens these receptors bind are not known. Sequencing was carried out using conventional CD4+ T cells sorted from blood. These receptors were taken from a child under 10 years old with CD3G deficiency.

This clone was observed once. The DNA for the CDR3 is TGTGCCATCGGGACTTACAATGAGCAGTTCTTC. The encoded protein is CAIGTYNEQFF. The J gene is TRBJ2-1, the V gene TRBV10-3; D might be TRBD2 (6 bases). Trimming left V 8 bases short and J 4 bases short, with 6 bases between. This CDR3 region has 11 residues. CDR1 ENHRY and CDR2 SYGVKD come from the germline V gene.

This clone was observed once. The chain carries TRBV6-5 and TRBJ1-2, with 7 bases fitting TRBD1. The junction had 10 bases not matched to a gene; V was cut back by 5 bases and J by 7 bases. The CDR3 totals 14 residues. Germline-derived CDR1 and CDR2 are MNHEY and SVGAGI. For the CDR3, the DNA is TGTGCCAGCAGTCACAGGGGCGGATTGGGTGGCTACACCTTC. The encoded protein is CASSHRGGLGGYTF.

This clone was observed a handful of times. The chain combines TRBV11-2 with TRBJ2-7; 8 nucleotides agree with TRBD2. The CDR3 loop spans 17 amino acids. Per the germline V gene, CDR1 is SGHAT and CDR2 is FQNNGV. Unmatched junction bases numbered 17, after V lost 4 bases and J lost 6 bases. CDR3 amino acids: CASSWGRLAGGGGEQYF. As DNA, the CDR3 is TGTGCCAGCAGCTGGGGCCGTCTGGCGGGAGGAGGTGGCGAGCAGTACTTC.

The chain employs TRBV6-1 and TRBJ2-3; 10 positions agree with TRBD1. CDR1 and CDR2 from the germline V gene are MNHNS and SASEGT. Trimming took 6 bases from V and 3 from J; bases not matched to a gene: 6. The CDR3 runs 15 residues. CDR3 nucleotides: TGTGCCAGCAGCCGACAGGGGGCGAGGACAGATACGCAGTATTTT. Translation: CASSRQGARTDTQYF.

The V and J genes are TRBV10-3 and TRBJ2-1; D remains unclear. The CDR3 is made up of 13 amino acids. V was cut by 3 bases and J by 9 bases, with 12 bases left in between. Germline CDR1 ENHRY, CDR2 SYGVKD. CDR3 bases: TGTGCCATCAGTGACCCGAAGGGCTTTGAGCAGTTCTTC. Protein product: CAISDPKGFEQFF.

The V and J genes are TRBV28 and TRBJ1-2, with D unclear. The germline CDR1 and CDR2 sequences are MDHEN and SYDVKM. The CDR3 runs to 16 residues. V was clipped by 5 bases and J by 4 bases, with 20 bases between them. CDR3 sequence: CASSPNWTVRPYGYTF. Written as DNA, the CDR3 is TGTGCCAGCAGTCCCAACTGGACTGTAAGGCCCTATGGCTACACCTTC.

This clone was picked up one time. V and J are TRBV28 and TRBJ2-7; 7 bases match TRBD2. V gave up 6 bases and J gave up 3 bases; unmatched junction bases: 2. Germline CDR1 MDHEN, CDR2 SYDVKM. This CDR3 spans 12 amino acids. In nucleotides, the CDR3 is TGTGCCAGCAGCCGGACTAGCTACGAGCAGTACTTC. Its protein is CASSRTSYEQYF.

The V and J genes are TRBV28 and TRBJ2-6; D unclear. This CDR3 comprises 15 residues. CDR1 and CDR2 from the germline V gene are MDHEN and SYDVKM. The germline V and J ends were trimmed by 4 bases and 4 bases, with 11 bases remaining between them. CDR3 region: CASSSASGGANVLTF. The CDR3 DNA follows: TGTGCCAGCAGTTCAGCTAGTGGCGGGGCCAACGTCCTGACTTTC.

This clone was picked up a small number of times. The chain recombines TRBV28 with TRBJ1-2; D is unclear. Per germline, CDR1 MDHEN and CDR2 SYDVKM. Trimming shortened V by 5 bases and J by 14 bases, and 24 bases separated the two germline ends. The CDR3 runs to 14 residues. CDR3 protein: CASSLSSDLPKVTF. For the CDR3, the DNA is TGTGCCAGCAGTCTCTCCTCTGACCTACCTAAGGTGACCTTC.

J is TRBJ1-5 and V is TRBV28; 10 bases match TRBD1. This CDR3 is 17 amino acids long. Germline values: CDR1 MDHEN, CDR2 SYDVKM. V was pared by 3 bases and J by 0 bases, with 5 bases of the junction left unmatched. CDR3 residues: CASSFRTGGFSNQPQHF. The DNA of the CDR3 is TGTGCCAGCAGTTTCAGGACAGGGGGTTTTAGCAATCAGCCCCAGCATTTT. Supplemented by reference TRBV28 and TRBJ1-5, the full variable domain reads DVKVTQSSRYLVKRTGEKVFLECVQDMDHENMFWYRQDPGLGLRLIYFSYDVKMKEKGDIPEGYSVSREKKERFSLILESASTNQTSMYLCASSFRTGGFSNQPQHFGDGTRLSIL.

In this sample, this clone turned up once. The rearrangement joins TRBV6-6 to TRBJ1-2, with a tentative D call TRBD1 (5 bases). V was clipped by 6 bases and J by 1 base, with 12 bases between them. Germline assignment: CDR1 MNHNY and CDR2 SVGAGI (reference sequence). The CDR3 is 14 amino acids. The CDR3 here is CASRSGGSNYGYTF. DNA of the CDR3: TGTGCCAGCAGGTCGGGGGGGAGTAACTATGGCTACACCTTC.

The sample holds one count of this clone. The chain recombines TRBV7-9 with TRBJ2-1; no clear D. Trimming left V 0 bases short and J 5 bases short, with 11 bases between. This CDR3 has 15 amino acids. Germline-derived CDR1 and CDR2 are SEHNR and FQNEAQ (reference sequence). Written as DNA, the CDR3 is TGTGCCAGCAGCTTAGCTTCCGGGTTCCACAATGAGCAGTTCTTC. This encodes CASSLASGFHNEQFF.

The rearrangement uses TRBV5-1 and TRBJ2-1; the match to TRBD2 covers 7 bases. With 0 bases clipped from V and 6 bases from J, the junction kept 15 bases outside the gene matches. Germline V gene data show CDR1 as SGHRS and CDR2 as YFSETQ. The CDR3 contains 18 residues. The CDR3 is CASSLVTRGGRSFNEQFF. The CDR3 coding sequence is TGCGCCAGCAGCTTGGTCACGCGGGGCGGGAGATCGTTCAATGAGCAGTTCTTC.

The rearrangement joins TRBV6-1 to TRBJ2-1; TRBD2 matches at 13 bases. Trimming cost V 3 bases and J 1 base; bases outside gene matches: 3. The length of the CDR3 is 17 residues. Looked up from germline, CDR1 is MNHNS and CDR2 is SASEGT. The chain's CDR3 is CASSDGTSGVSYNEQFF. CDR3 coding DNA: TGTGCCAGCAGTGACGGGACTAGCGGGGTATCCTACAATGAGCAGTTCTTC.

J is TRBJ2-3 and V is TRBV28; 11 bases align to TRBD2. This CDR3 has 17 residues. V shed 6 bases and J 5 bases; nucleotides not matched to a gene: 13. Germline CDR1 reads MDHEN; CDR2 reads SYDVKM. As DNA, the CDR3 is TGTGCCAGCAGCTCAATAATAGCGGGAGGGCACCAAGATACGCAGTATTTT. Its translation: CASSSIIAGGHQDTQYF.

The chain employs TRBV6-1 and TRBJ1-3; TRBD1 agrees at 8 bases. Germline-derived CDR1 and CDR2 are MNHNS and SASEGT. V lost 3 bases, J lost 8 bases, and 0 bases stayed unmatched. The CDR3 consists of 12 residues. The DNA for the CDR3 is TGTGCCAGCAGTGAGACAGGGGACACCATATATTTT. This encodes CASSETGDTIYF.

The rearrangement joins TRBV18 to TRBJ2-7; TRBD1 might be the D (6 bases). In germline, CDR1 is KGHSH, CDR2 LQKENI. The V gene lost 4 bases and the J gene lost 4 bases, with 11 bases spanning the gap. The CDR3 is 13 residues long. The CDR3 sequence: CASSLLQGYEQYF. The CDR3 nucleotides are TGTGCCAGCTCACTCCTACAGGGATACGAGCAGTACTTC.

This clone was counted a single time. The sample carries other DNA sequences with the same CDR3. The chain links TRBV28 to TRBJ2-6; D ambiguous. Between the trimmed V and J ends, which lost 5 bases and 0 bases, there was a span of 5 bases. CDR1 is MDHEN, CDR2 SYDVKM, per germline. This CDR3 region has 14 residues. The CDR3 protein is CASSLHSGANVLTF. The CDR3 DNA is TGTGCCAGCAGTCTTCACTCTGGGGCCAACGTCCTGACTTTC.

The V gene is TRBV28, the J gene TRBJ1-2; the D gene is possibly TRBD1 (5 bases). V lost 3 bases and J 9 bases, leaving 20 bases between the germline ends. CDR1 MDHEN and CDR2 SYDVKM come from the germline V gene. The CDR3 contains 15 residues. CDR3 coding DNA: TGTGCCAGCAGTTTTCATACCGGGACCAAAGAAAGCTACACCTTC. It codes for CASSFHTGTKESYTF.